This note documents a single T cell receptor (beta chain) sequence. This same CDR3 is encoded by further DNA sequences in the sample. The data are from a study of blood T cell repertoires in COVID-19. On the study more broadly: The cDNA or gDNA used as material had been derived from T cells, B-cell-depleted T cells, or PBMCs.

J was trimmed by 2 bases and V by 8 bases; bases with no gene match: 1. This CDR3 is 13 amino acids long. Under the authors' procedure: Estimation of nucleated cell counts relied on the amplification of reference gene primers. Measured with immunoSEQ multiplex PCR; TCRdb has only the in-frame clones, and not every one. D and trimming come from the DNA, and the V and J calls and clone size come from that table. The table has roughly 230,000 clones, roughly nine tenths seen once. Sequencing used peripheral blood. The sequence derives from a woman in her thirties or forties who had recovered from COVID-19. The chain recombines TRBV12-3 or TRBV12-4 with TRBJ1-5, with TRBD1 identical over 9 bases. The CDR3 region is CASRTGGNQPQHF. The CDR3 DNA follows: TGTGCCAGCCGGACAGGGGGCAATCAGCCCCAGCATTTT.